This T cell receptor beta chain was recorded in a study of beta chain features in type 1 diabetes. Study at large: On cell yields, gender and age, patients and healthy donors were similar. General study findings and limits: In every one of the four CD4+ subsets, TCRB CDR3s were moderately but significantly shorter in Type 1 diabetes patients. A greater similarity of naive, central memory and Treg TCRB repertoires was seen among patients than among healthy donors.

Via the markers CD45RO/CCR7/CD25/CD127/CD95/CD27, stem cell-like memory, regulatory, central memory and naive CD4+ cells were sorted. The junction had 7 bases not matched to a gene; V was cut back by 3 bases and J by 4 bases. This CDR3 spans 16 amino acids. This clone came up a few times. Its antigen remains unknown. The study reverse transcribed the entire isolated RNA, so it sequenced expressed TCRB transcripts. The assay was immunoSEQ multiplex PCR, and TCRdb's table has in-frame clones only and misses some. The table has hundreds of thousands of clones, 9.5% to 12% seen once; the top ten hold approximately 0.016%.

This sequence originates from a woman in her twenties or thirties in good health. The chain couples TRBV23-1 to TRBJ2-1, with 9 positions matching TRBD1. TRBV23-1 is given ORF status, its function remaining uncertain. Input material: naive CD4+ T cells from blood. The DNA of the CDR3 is TGCGCCAGCAGTCAGAAAGACAGGGGGAAGTACAATGAGCAGTTCTTC. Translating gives CASSQKDRGKYNEQFF.